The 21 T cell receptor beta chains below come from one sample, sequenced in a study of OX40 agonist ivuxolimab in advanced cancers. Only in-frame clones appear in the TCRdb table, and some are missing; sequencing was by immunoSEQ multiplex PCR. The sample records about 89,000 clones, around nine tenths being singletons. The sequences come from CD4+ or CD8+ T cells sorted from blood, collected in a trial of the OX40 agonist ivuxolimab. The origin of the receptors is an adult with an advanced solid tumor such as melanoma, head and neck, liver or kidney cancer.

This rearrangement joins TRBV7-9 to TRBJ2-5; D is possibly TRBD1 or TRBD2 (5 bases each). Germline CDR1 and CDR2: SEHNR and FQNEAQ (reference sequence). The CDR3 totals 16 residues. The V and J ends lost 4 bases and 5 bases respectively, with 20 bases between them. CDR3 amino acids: CASSSPRDQLRETQYF. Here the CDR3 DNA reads TGTGCCAGCAGCTCCCCCCGGGACCAACTCCGGGAGACCCAGTACTTC.

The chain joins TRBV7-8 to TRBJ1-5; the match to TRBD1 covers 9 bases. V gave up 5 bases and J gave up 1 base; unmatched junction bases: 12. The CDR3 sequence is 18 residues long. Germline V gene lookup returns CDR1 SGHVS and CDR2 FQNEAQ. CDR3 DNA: TGTGCCAGCAGCCCCGGACAGGGGCGCCCCGTGAGCAATCAGCCCCAGCATTTT. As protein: CASSPGQGRPVSNQPQHF.

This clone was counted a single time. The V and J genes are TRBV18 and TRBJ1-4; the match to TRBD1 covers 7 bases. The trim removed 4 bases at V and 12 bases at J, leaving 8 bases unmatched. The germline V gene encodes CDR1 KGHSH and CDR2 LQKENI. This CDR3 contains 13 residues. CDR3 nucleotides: TGTGCCAGCTCACGGAAGAGCCAGGGGGAACTGTTTTTT. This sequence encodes CASSRKSQGELFF.

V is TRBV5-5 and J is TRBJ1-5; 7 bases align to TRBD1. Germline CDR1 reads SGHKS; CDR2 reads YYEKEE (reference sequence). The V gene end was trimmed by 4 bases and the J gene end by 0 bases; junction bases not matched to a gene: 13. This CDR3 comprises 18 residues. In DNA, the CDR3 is TGTGCCAGCAGCGGCGTTCCGGGACAGACATATAGCAATCAGCCCCAGCATTTT. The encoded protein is CASSGVPGQTYSNQPQHF.

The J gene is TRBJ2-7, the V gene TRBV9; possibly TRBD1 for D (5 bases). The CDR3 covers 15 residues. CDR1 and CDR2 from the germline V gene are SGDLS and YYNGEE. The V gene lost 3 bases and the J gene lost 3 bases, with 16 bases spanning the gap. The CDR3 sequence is CASSGAPTGNYEQYF. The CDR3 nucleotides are TGTGCCAGCAGCGGAGCCCCTACAGGCAACTACGAGCAGTACTTC. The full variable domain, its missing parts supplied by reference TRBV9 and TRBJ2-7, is DSGVTQTPKHLITATGQRVTLRCSPRSGDLSVYWYQQSLDQGLQFLIQYYNGEERAKGNILERFSAQQFPDLHSELNLSSLELGDSALYFCASSGAPTGNYEQYFGPGTRLTVT.

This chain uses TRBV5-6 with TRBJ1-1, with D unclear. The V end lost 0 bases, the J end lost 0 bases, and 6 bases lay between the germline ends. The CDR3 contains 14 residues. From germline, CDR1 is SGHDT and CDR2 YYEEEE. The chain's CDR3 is CASSLDGLNTEAFF. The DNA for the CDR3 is TGTGCCAGCAGCTTGGACGGCCTGAACACTGAAGCTTTCTTT.

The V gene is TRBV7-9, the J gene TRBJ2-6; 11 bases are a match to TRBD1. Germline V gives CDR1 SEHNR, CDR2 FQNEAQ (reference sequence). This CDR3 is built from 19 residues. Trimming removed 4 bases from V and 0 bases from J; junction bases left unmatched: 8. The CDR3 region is CASSYPGQGGSSGANVLTF. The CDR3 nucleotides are TGTGCCAGCAGCTACCCGGGACAGGGGGGGAGCTCTGGGGCCAACGTCCTGACTTTC. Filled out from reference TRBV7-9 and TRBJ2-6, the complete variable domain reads DTGVSQNPRHKITKRGQNVTFRCDPISEHNRLYWYRQTLGQGPEFLTYFQNEAQLEKSRLLSDRFSAERPKGSFSTLEIQRTEQGDSAMYLCASSYPGQGGSSGANVLTFGAGSRLTVL.

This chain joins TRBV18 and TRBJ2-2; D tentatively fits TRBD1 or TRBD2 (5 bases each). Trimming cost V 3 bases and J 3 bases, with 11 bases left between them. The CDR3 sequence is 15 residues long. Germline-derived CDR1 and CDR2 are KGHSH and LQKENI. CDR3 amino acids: CASSPTGTHTGELFF. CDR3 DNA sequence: TGTGCCAGCTCACCGACGGGGACCCACACCGGGGAGCTGTTTTTT.

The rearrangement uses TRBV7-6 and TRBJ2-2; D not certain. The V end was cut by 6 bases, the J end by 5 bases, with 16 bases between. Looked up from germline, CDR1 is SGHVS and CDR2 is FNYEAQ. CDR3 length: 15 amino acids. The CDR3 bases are TGTGCCAGCAGGATGTCCCCGCTGGGAACCGGGGAGCTGTTTTTT. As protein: CASRMSPLGTGELFF.

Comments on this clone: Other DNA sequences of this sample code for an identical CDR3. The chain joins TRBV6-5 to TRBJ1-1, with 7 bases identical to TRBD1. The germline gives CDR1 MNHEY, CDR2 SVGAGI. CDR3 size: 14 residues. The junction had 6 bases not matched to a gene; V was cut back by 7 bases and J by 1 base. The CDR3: CASTQGVRNTEAFF. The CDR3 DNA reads TGTGCCAGCACGCAGGGGGTCCGGAACACTGAAGCTTTCTTT.

As DNA, the CDR3 is TGTGCCACCAGCGGAAGACAGGGGCCCAGCACAGATACGCAGTATTTT. Its translation is CATSGRQGPSTDTQYF. The chain uses TRBV15 and TRBJ2-3; TRBD1 matches 8 bases. The junction had 7 bases not matched to a gene; V was cut back by 5 bases and J by 0 bases. In germline, CDR1 is LNHNV, CDR2 YYDKDF (reference sequence). The length of the CDR3 is 16 residues. Filled out from reference TRBV15 and TRBJ2-3, the complete variable domain reads DAMVIQNPRYQVTQFGKPVTLSCSQTLNHNVMYWYQQKSSQAPKLLFHYYDKDFNNEADTPDNFQSRRPNTSFCFLDIRSPGLGDTAMYLCATSGRQGPSTDTQYFGPGTRLTVL.

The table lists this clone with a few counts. The CDR3 DNA reads as TGTGCCAGCAGTGATTCAGGGGATCTACGGCCCCAGCATTTT. Amino acid sequence: CASSDSGDLRPQHF. V usage is TRBV6-1 and J usage is TRBJ1-5, with TRBD1 as a possible D gene (6 bases). CDR3 length equals 14 residues. Germline V CDR1 and CDR2: MNHNS, SASEGT. V was shortened by 3 bases and J by 9 bases, with 15 bases between the two germline ends.

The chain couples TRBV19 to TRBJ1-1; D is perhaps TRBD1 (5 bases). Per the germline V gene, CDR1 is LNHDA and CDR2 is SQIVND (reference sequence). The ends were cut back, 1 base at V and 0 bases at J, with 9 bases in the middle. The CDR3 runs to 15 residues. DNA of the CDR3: TGTGCCAGTAGTATAGGACAGATCATGAACACTGAAGCTTTCTTT. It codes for CASSIGQIMNTEAFF.

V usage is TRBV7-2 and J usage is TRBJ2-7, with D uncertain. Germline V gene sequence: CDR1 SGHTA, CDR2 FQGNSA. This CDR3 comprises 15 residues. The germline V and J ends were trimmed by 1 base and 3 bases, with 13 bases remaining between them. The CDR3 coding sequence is TGTGCCAGCAGCTTAGGGTACTCAGCTGACTACGAGCAGTACTTC. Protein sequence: CASSLGYSADYEQYF. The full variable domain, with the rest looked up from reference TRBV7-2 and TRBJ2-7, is GAGVSQSPSNKVTEKGKDVELRCDPISGHTALYWYRQSLGQGLEFLIYFQGNSAPDKSGLPSDRFSAERTGGSVSTLTIQRTQQEDSAVYLCASSLGYSADYEQYFGPGTRLTVT.

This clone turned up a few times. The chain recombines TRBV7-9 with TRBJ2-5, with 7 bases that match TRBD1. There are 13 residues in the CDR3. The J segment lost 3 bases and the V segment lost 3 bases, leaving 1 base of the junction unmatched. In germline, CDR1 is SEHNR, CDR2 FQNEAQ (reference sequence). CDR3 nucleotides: TGTGCCAGCAGCTTGACAGGGAAAGAGACCCAGTACTTC. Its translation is CASSLTGKETQYF.

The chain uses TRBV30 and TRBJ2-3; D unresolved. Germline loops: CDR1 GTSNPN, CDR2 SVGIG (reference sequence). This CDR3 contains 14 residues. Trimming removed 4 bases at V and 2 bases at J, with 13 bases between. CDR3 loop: CAWTGWTFTDTQYF. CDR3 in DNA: TGTGCCTGGACTGGGTGGACCTTCACAGATACGCAGTATTTT.

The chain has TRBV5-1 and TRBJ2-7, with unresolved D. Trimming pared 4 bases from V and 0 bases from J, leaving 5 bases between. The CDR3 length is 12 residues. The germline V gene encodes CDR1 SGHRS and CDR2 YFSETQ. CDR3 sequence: CASSPTSYEQYF. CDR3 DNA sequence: TGCGCCAGCAGCCCCACCTCCTACGAGCAGTACTTC. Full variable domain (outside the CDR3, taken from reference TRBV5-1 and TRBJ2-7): KAGVTQTPRYLIKTRGQQVTLSCSPISGHRSVSWYQQTPGQGLQFLFEYFSETQRNKGNFPGRFSGRQFSNSRSEMNVSTLELGDSALYLCASSPTSYEQYFGPGTRLTVT.

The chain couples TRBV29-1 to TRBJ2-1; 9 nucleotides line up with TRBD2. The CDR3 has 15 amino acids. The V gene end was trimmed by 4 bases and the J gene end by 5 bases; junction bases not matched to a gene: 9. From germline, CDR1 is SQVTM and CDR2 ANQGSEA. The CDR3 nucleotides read TGCAGCGTTGTAGATAGCGGGGGCCCCAACAATGAGCAGTTCTTC. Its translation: CSVVDSGGPNNEQFF.

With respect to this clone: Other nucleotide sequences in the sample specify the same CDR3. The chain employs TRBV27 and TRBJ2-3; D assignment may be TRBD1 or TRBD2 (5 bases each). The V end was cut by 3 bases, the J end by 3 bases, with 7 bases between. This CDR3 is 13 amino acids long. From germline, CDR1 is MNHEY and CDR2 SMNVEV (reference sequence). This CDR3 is CASSFWGTDTQYF. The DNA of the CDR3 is TGTGCCAGCAGTTTCTGGGGGACAGATACGCAGTATTTT.

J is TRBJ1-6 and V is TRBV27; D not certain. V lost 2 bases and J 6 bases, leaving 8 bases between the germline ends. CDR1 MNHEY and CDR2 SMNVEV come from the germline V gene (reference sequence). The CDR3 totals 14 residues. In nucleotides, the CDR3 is TGTGCCAGCAGTTTACGGCGGGGTAATTCACCCCTCCACTTT. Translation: CASSLRRGNSPLHF.

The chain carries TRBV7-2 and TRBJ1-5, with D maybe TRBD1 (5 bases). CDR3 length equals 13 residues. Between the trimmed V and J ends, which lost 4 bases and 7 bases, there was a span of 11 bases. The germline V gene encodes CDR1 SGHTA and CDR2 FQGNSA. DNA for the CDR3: TGTGCCAGCAGCTCCAGGGTAGAGCAGCCCCAGCATTTT. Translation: CASSSRVEQPQHF.